These T cell receptor beta chains were read from a single sample in a study of T cell repertoires in cytomegalovirus infection. TCRdb fed the reads into MiXCR, producing one record per CDR3 protein. The repertoire includes approximately 990,000 distinct CDR3 sequences, about a third of them detected once, and more than 13% sits in the top ten. These receptors have no known antigen. This specimen was cultured CD8+ T cells from PBMCs, taken from culture after CMV antigen stimulation. The source is a human donor in good health (CMV status not recorded). Some clones in this sample may be carry-over from other donors' samples. Both conserved end residues are part of each CDR3. The D gene is left open where the match is weak. The size of a clone is reported for some rows only, either as once, few or many, or as a class for expanded clones.

>TRBV13|TRBD2|.|TRBJ2-1
CASSFRGGQVNEQFF
TGTGCCAGCAGCTTCCGGGGGGGACAAGTGAATGAGCAGTTCTTC
>TRBV7-2|TRBD2|many|TRBJ2-5
CASSNPSAPGGKTQYF
TGTGCCAGCAGCAACCCCTCGGCACCCGGGGGGAAGACCCAGTACTTC
>TRBV12-3/TRBV12-4|.|few|TRBJ2-7
CASSLVLSYEQYF
TGTGCCAGCAGTTTGGTCCTCTCCTACGAGCAGTACTTC
>TRBV2|.|.|TRBJ1-5
CANSEVEGSNQPQHF
TGTGCCAACAGTGAAGTGGAGGGAAGCAATCAGCCCCAGCATTTT
>TRBV7-9|.|.|TRBJ2-7
CASSSGDISYEQYF
TGTGCCAGCAGCTCAGGGGACATATCCTACGAGCAGTACTTC
>TRBV6-2/TRBV6-3|.|.|TRBJ2-1
CASEDRNNEQFF
TGTGCCAGTGAAGACAGAAACAATGAGCAGTTCTTC
>TRBV15|.|many|TRBJ1-3
CATSRDQDRDYSGNTIYF
TGTGCCACCAGCAGAGATCAGGACAGAGATTACTCTGGAAACACCATATATTTT
>TRBV7-9|TRBD1|.|TRBJ2-1
CASTYRDRGVDEQFF
TGTGCCAGCACCTACCGGGACAGGGGAGTCGATGAGCAGTTCTTC
>TRBV14|.|.|TRBJ2-7
CASSLPGDGYEQYF
TGTGCCAGCAGCCTTCCAGGGGACGGCTACGAGCAGTACTTC
>TRBV5-4|.|few|TRBJ2-5
CASSFFALGGSRTQYF
TGTGCCAGCAGCTTTTTCGCCTTAGGGGGGTCCAGGACCCAGTACTTC
>TRBV5-1|TRBD2|.|TRBJ2-1
CASREGLAGYNEQFF
TGCGCCAGCAGGGAGGGACTAGCGGGTTACAATGAGCAGTTCTTC
>TRBV10-2|TRBD2|.|TRBJ2-3
CASRPAGGARDTQYF
TGCGCCAGCAGACCAGCCGGGGGGGCGAGAGATACGCAGTATTTT
>TRBV6-1|.|few|TRBJ2-5
CATSQGPRTQYF
TGTGCCACCTCACAAGGGCCCAGGACCCAGTACTTC
>TRBV11-2|.|few|TRBJ1-6
CASSFWNIADNSPLHF
TGTGCCAGCAGCTTCTGGAATATCGCCGATAATTCACCCCTCCACTTT